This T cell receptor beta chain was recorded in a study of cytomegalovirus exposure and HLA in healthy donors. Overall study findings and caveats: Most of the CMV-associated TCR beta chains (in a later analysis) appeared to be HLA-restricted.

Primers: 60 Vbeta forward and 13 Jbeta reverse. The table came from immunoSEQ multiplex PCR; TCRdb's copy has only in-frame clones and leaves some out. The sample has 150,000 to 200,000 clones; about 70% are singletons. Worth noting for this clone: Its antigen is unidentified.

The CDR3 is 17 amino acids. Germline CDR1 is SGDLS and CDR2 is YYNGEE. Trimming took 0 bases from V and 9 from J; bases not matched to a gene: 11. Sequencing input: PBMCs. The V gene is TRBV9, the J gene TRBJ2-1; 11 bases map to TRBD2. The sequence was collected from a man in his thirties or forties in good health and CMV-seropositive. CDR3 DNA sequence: TGTGCCAGCAGCGTAGGACTAGCGGGGAGGGGGGCCGGTGAGCAGTTCTTC. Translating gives CASSVGLAGRGAGEQFF.